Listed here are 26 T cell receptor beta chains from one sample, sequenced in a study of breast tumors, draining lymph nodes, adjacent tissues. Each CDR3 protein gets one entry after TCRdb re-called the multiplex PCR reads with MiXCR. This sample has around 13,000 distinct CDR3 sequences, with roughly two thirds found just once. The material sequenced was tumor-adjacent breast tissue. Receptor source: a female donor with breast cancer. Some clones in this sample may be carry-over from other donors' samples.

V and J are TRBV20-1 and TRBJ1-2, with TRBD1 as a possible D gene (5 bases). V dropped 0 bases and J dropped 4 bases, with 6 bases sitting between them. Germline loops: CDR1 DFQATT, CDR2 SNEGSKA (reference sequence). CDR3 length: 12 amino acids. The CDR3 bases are TGCAGTGCTAGAGAGGGGACCTATGGCTACACCTTC. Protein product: CSAREGTYGYTF.

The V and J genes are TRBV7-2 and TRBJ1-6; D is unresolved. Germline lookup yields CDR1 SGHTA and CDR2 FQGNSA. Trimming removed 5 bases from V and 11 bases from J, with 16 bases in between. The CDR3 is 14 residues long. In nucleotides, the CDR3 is TGTGCCAGCAGCCCCTGGGCAGGCCCCGCACCCCTCCACTTT. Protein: CASSPWAGPAPLHF.

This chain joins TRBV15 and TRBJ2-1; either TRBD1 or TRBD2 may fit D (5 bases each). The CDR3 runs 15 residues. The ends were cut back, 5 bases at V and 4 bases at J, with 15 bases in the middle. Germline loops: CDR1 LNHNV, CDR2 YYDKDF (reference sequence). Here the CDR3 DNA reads TGTGCCACCAGCTCAGGAACGGGACCTTACAATGAGCAGTTCTTC. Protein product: CATSSGTGPYNEQFF.

The CDR3 nucleotides read TGTGCCACCGGTCCCTCAGGGGGTGCCCAAGAGACCCAGTACTTC. Encoded protein: CATGPSGGAQETQYF. The V and J genes are TRBV24-1 and TRBJ2-5; TRBD1 matches 7 bases. The CDR3 sequence is 15 residues long. J lost 1 base, V lost 9 bases, and 10 bases had no gene match. CDR1 and CDR2 from the germline V gene are KGHDR and SFDVKD.

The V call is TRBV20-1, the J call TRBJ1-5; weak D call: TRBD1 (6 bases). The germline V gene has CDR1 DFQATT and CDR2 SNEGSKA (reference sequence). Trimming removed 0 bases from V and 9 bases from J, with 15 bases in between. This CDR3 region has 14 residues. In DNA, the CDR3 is TGCAGTGCTAGAGATATACAGGGTCCTGGGCCCCAGCATTTT. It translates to CSARDIQGPGPQHF.

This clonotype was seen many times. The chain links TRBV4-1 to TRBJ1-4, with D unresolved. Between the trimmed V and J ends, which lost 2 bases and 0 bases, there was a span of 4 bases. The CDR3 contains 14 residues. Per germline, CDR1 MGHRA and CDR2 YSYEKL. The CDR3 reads CASSQPSTNEKLFF. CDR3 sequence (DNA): TGCGCCAGCAGCCAACCCTCAACTAATGAAAAACTGTTTTTT.

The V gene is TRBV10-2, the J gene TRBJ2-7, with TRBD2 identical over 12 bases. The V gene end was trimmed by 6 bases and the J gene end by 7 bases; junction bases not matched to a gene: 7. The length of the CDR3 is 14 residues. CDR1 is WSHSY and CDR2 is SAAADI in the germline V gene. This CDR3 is CASRLAGGIEEQYF. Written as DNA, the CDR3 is TGCGCCAGCAGACTAGCGGGGGGAATCGAAGAGCAGTACTTC.

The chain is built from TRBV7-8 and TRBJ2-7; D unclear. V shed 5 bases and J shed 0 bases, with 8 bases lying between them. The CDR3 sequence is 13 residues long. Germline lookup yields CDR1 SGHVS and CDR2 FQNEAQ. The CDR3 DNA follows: TGTGCCAGCAGCGCCGACCCCTCCTACGAGCAGTACTTC. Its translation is CASSADPSYEQYF.

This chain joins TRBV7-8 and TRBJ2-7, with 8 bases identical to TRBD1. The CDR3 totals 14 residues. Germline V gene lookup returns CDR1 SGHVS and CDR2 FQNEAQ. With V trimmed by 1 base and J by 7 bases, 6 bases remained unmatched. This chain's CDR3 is CASSLEQGGREQYF. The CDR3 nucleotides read TGTGCCAGCAGCTTAGAACAGGGGGGCCGAGAGCAGTACTTC. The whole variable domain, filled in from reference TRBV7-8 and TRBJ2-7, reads GAGVSQSPRYKVAKRGQDVALRCDPISGHVSLFWYQQALGQGPEFLTYFQNEAQLDKSGLPSDRFFAERPEGSVSTLKIQRTQQEDSAVYLCASSLEQGGREQYFGPGTRLTVT.

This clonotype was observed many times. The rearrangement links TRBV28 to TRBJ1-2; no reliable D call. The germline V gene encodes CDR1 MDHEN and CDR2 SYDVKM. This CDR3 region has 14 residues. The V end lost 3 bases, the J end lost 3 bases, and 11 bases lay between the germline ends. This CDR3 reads CASSFPEIYYGYTF. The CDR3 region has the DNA TGTGCCAGCAGTTTCCCGGAGATATACTATGGCTACACCTTC.

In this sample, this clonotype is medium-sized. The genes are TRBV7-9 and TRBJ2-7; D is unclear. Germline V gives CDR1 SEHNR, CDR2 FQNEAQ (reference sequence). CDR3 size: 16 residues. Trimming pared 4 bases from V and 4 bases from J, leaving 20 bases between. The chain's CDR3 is CASSSSRALIKYEQYF. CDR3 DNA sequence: TGTGCCAGCAGCTCCTCCCGAGCGCTGATCAAGTACGAGCAGTACTTC.

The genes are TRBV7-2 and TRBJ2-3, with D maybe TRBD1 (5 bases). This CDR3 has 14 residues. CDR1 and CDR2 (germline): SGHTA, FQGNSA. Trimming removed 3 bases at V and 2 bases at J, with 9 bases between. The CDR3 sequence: CASSFGHDTDTQYF. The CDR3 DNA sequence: TGTGCCAGCAGCTTTGGACACGACACAGATACGCAGTATTTT.

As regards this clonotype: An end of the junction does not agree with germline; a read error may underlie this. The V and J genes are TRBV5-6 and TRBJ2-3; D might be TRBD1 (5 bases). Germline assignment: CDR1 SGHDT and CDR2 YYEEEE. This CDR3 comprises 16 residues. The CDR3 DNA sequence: TGTGCCAGCAGCCCGTCGACAGTATCTCTCACATATACGCAGTATTTT. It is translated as CASSPSTVSLTYTQYF. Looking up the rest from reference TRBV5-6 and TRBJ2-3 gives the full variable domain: DAGVTQSPTHLIKTRGQQVTLRCSPKSGHDTVSWYQQALGQGPQFIFQYYEEEERQRGNFPDRFSGHQFPNYSSELNVNALLLGDSALYLCASSPSTVSLTYTQYFGPGTRLTVL.

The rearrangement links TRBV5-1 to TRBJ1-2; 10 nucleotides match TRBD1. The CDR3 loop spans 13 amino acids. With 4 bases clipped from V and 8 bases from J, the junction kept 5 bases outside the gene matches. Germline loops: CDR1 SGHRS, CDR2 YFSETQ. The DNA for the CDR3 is TGCGCCAGCAGCCCGGGACAGGGGTTGGGCTACACCTTC. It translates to CASSPGQGLGYTF.

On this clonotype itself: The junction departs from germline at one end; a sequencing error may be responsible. As DNA, the CDR3 is TGTGCCAGCACCTTGGGAGCGGGGGCCTACGGGCAGTACTTC. Protein product: CASTLGAGAYGQYF. The V gene is TRBV6-1, the J gene TRBJ2-7, with 8 bases identical to TRBD2. The CDR3 covers 14 residues. Germline V gives CDR1 MNHNS, CDR2 SASEGT.

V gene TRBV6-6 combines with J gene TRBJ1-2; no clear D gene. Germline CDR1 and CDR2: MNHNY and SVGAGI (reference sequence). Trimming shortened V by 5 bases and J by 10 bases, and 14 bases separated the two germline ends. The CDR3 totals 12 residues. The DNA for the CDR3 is TGTGCCAGCAGTCACGTAAAGGATGACTACACCTTC. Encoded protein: CASSHVKDDYTF.

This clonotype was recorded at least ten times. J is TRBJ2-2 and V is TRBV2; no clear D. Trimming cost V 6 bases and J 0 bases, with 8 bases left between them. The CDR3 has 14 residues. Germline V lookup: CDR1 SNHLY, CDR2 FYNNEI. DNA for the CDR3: TGTGCCAGCAGGTATGGGGCGAACACCGGGGAGCTGTTTTTT. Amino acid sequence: CASRYGANTGELFF.

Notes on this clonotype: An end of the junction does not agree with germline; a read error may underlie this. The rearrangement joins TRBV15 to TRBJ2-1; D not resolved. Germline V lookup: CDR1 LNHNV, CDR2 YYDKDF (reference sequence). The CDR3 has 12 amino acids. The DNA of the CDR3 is TGTGCCAGCAGCAGAGGTTACAATGAGCAGTTCTTC. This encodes CASSRGYNEQFF.

In nucleotides, the CDR3 is TGCAGCGTTGGGGGGACAGACTATGGCTACACCTTC. Translating gives CSVGGTDYGYTF. The chain combines TRBV29-1 with TRBJ1-2; 7 bases map to TRBD1. CDR3 length: 12 residues. V dropped 4 bases and J dropped 3; count of bases not matched to a gene: 2. Germline values: CDR1 SQVTM, CDR2 ANQGSEA.

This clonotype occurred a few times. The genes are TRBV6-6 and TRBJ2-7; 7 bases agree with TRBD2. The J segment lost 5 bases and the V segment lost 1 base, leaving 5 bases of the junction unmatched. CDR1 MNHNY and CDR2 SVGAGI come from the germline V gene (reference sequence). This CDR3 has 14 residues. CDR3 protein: CASSYFAGVDEQYF. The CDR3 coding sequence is TGTGCCAGCAGTTACTTTGCGGGAGTGGACGAGCAGTACTTC.

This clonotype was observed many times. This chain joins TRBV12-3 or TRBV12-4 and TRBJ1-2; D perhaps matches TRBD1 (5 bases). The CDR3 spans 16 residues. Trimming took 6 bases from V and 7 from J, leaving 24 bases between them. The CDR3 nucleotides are TGTGCCAGCAGGTTGGGTGGGGCCCTGACCTCCGGTGGCTACACCTTC. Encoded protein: CASRLGGALTSGGYTF.

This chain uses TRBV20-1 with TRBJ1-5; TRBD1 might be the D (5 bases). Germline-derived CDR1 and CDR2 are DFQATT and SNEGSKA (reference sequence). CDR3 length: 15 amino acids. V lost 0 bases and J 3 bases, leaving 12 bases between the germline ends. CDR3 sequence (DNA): TGCAGTGCTAGAGAAGGGACTCAACTCAATCAGCCCCAGCATTTT. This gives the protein CSAREGTQLNQPQHF.

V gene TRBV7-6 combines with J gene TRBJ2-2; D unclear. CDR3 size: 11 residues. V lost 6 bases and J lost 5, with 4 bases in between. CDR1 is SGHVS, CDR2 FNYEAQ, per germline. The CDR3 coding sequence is TGTGCCAGCAGTCGTACCGGGGAGCTGTTTTTT. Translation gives CASSRTGELFF.

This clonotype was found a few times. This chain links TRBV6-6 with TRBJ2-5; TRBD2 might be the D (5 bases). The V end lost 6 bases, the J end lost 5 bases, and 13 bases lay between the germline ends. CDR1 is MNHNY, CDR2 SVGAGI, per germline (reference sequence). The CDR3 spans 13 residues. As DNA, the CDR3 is TGTGCCAGCAGGGAAACTAGTGAGGAGACCCAGTACTTC. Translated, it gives CASRETSEETQYF.

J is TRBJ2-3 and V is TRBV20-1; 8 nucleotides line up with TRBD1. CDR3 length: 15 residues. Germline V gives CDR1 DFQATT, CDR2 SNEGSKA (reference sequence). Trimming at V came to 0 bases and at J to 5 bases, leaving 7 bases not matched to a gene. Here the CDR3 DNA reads TGCAGTGCTAGAGATATACAGGGGGGTTTAGATACGCAGTATTTT. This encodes CSARDIQGGLDTQYF.

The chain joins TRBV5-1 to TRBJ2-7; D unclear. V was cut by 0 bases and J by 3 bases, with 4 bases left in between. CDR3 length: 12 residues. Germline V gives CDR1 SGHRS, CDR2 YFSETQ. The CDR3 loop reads CASSLVGYEQYF. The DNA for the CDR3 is TGCGCCAGCAGCTTGGTGGGCTACGAGCAGTACTTC.